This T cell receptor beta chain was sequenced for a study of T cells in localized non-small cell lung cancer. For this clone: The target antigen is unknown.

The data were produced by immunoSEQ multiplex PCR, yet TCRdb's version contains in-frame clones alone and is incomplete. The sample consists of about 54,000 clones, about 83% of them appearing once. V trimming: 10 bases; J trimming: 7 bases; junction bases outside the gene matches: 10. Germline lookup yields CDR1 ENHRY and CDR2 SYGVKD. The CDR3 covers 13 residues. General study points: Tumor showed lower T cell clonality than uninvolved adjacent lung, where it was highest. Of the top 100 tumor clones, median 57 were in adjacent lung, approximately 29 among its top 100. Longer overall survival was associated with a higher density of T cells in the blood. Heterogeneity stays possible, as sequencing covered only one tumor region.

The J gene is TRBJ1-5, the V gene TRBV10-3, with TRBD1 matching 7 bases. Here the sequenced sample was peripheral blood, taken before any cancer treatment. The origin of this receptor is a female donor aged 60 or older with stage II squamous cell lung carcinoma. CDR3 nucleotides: TGTGCCAATCAGGGGGAAATTGGCCAGCCCCAGCATTTT. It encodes CANQGEIGQPQHF.